The next 15 T cell receptor beta chains were all read from a single sample in a study of T cells in Graves' hyperthyroidism and ophthalmopathy. Template material for amplifying TCR beta CDR3 regions consisted of RNA transcripts. In the first-round RT-PCR of the TCR CDR3, the HTBI primer set was used. MiXCR was run by TCRdb on the multiplex PCR reads, yielding one entry per CDR3 protein. The table shows about half a million distinct CDR3 sequences, with less than 25% occurring only once. Sequencing was done on a sample of blood. The receptors here all came from a woman aged 25 to 39 with Graves' ophthalmopathy.

The table lists this clonotype with a few counts. CDR3 in DNA: TGTGCCAGCAGCGAACCCAGACAGGGAAAGGACTATGGCTACACCTTC. Translated: CASSEPRQGKDYGYTF. The rearrangement uses TRBV9 and TRBJ1-2, with 7 nucleotides matching TRBD1. CDR3 length equals 16 residues. The junction had 11 bases not matched to a gene; V was cut back by 3 bases and J by 3 bases. Looked up from germline, CDR1 is SGDLS and CDR2 is YYNGEE.

This clonotype was detected many times. J is TRBJ1-1 and V is TRBV30; D perhaps matches TRBD1 (6 bases). From germline, CDR1 is GTSNPN and CDR2 SVGIG (reference sequence). The CDR3 has 13 amino acids. Trimming left V 3 bases short and J 6 bases short, with 14 bases between. The CDR3 region has the DNA TGTGCCTGGAGGGCAGGGGCTACGGCTGAAGCTTTCTTT. Translation: CAWRAGATAEAFF.

This clonotype was counted a few times. The V gene is TRBV15, the J gene TRBJ1-4; TRBD1 aligns across 8 bases. V was clipped by 4 bases and J by 0 bases; unmatched bases: 7. Germline V gene sequence: CDR1 LNHNV, CDR2 YYDKDF (reference sequence). The CDR3 sequence is 17 residues long. CDR3 DNA: TGTGCCACCAGCAAATCGGCAGGGGGCACAACTAATGAAAAACTGTTTTTT. Its protein product is CATSKSAGGTTNEKLFF.

This clonotype appeared many times. The chain links TRBV6-5 to TRBJ1-1; TRBD1 might be the D (6 bases). The germline V and J ends were trimmed by 2 bases and 1 base, with 17 bases remaining between them. Looked up from germline, CDR1 is MNHEY and CDR2 is SVGAGI. CDR3 length equals 17 residues. CDR3 loop: CASSYKLARTENTEAFF. CDR3 nucleotide sequence: TGTGCCAGCAGTTACAAGCTAGCCCGGACAGAGAACACTGAAGCTTTCTTT.

Many counts were recorded for this clonotype. The rearrangement joins TRBV10-3 to TRBJ1-5; a weak D match, TRBD1 (5 bases). The V end was cut by 5 bases, the J end by 7 bases, with 15 bases between. Germline CDR1 is ENHRY and CDR2 is SYGVKD. This CDR3 is 14 amino acids long. CDR3 loop: CAISPQGVEQPQHF. CDR3 coding DNA: TGTGCCATCAGTCCCCAGGGTGTAGAGCAGCCCCAGCATTTT.

The V and J genes are TRBV29-1 and TRBJ1-2, with D perhaps matching TRBD1 (5 bases). This CDR3 spans 12 amino acids. The germline V gene encodes CDR1 SQVTM and CDR2 ANQGSEA. V was clipped by 3 bases and J by 6 bases, with 11 bases between them. The CDR3 is CSVDYVRDGYTF. DNA of the CDR3: TGCAGCGTTGATTATGTCAGGGATGGCTACACCTTC.

This clonotype occurred many times. The V gene is TRBV12-3 or TRBV12-4, the J gene TRBJ2-2; weak D call: TRBD1 (6 bases). V shed 7 bases and J shed 3 bases, with 12 bases lying between them. This CDR3 comprises 14 residues. The CDR3 is CASTRDTYTGELFF. For the CDR3, the DNA is TGTGCCAGCACCCGGGACACTTACACCGGGGAGCTGTTTTTT.

This clonotype was counted ten times or more. The chain has TRBV12-3 or TRBV12-4 and TRBJ1-2; D gene unclear. CDR3 length: 13 amino acids. Trimming pared 5 bases from V and 4 bases from J, leaving 11 bases between. The CDR3 loop is CASSPPLSYGYTF. DNA for the CDR3: TGTGCCAGCAGTCCACCCCTAAGCTATGGCTACACCTTC.

The V call is TRBV24-1, the J call TRBJ2-7, with D unresolved. Germline loops: CDR1 KGHDR, CDR2 SFDVKD. This CDR3 contains 14 residues. The ends were cut back, 5 bases at V and 7 bases at J, with 17 bases in the middle. This CDR3 is CATSAPTRVDEQYF. For the CDR3, the DNA is TGTGCCACCAGTGCCCCAACACGAGTGGATGAGCAGTACTTC.

This clonotype was counted at least ten times. The rearrangement joins TRBV27 to TRBJ1-1, with D tentatively TRBD1 (5 bases). CDR3 size: 13 residues. Germline CDR1 and CDR2: MNHEY and SMNVEV (reference sequence). V was pared by 7 bases and J by 4 bases, with 13 bases between. The chain's CDR3 is CASNPGSGTEAFF. The CDR3 coding sequence is TGTGCCAGCAACCCAGGGTCGGGCACTGAAGCTTTCTTT.

This sequence joins TRBV25-1 and TRBJ2-7, with 7 bases lining up with TRBD1. Germline assignment: CDR1 MGHDK and CDR2 SYGVNS. V dropped 6 bases and J dropped 4; count of bases not matched to a gene: 6. The CDR3 spans 13 residues. CDR3 nucleotide sequence: TGTGCCAGCAGCGGGACAGAGCCATACGAGCAGTACTTC. This sequence encodes CASSGTEPYEQYF.

This clonotype was found many times. The rearrangement links TRBV6-2 or TRBV6-3 to TRBJ1-5, with D possibly TRBD1 on 5 matching bases. Looked up from germline, CDR1 is MNHEY and CDR2 is SVGEGT. V gave up 5 bases and J gave up 8 bases, with 10 bases separating them. The CDR3 length is 12 residues. Written as DNA, the CDR3 is TGTGCCAGCAGTACGACAGTTAAGCCCCAGCATTTT. It encodes CASSTTVKPQHF.

This clonotype was seen repeatedly, ten times or more. The chain joins TRBV29-1 to TRBJ1-1; D is unresolved. Germline loops: CDR1 SQVTM, CDR2 ANQGSEA. V lost 4 bases to trimming and J lost 0 bases, with 18 bases between them. CDR3 length: 16 residues. CDR3 DNA sequence: TGCAGCGTTGGGTTTAGTCGAAGACTCTTGAACACTGAAGCTTTCTTT. Translation: CSVGFSRRLLNTEAFF.

The chain employs TRBV6-2 or TRBV6-3 and TRBJ2-5, with D maybe TRBD1 (6 bases). Per germline, CDR1 MNHEY and CDR2 SVGEGT. V lost 0 bases and J lost 2, with 13 bases in between. The CDR3 covers 16 residues. The CDR3 here is CASSYSGHSNQETQYF. The CDR3 coding sequence is TGTGCCAGCAGTTACTCGGGACACAGCAATCAAGAGACCCAGTACTTC.

This chain links TRBV6-5 with TRBJ1-1; D gene ambiguous. Germline V gives CDR1 MNHEY, CDR2 SVGAGI. V lost 7 bases, J lost 5 bases, and 20 bases lay in between. CDR3 length equals 15 residues. The CDR3 sequence: CASKLTNGGRTEAFF. The DNA of the CDR3 is TGTGCCAGCAAGTTAACCAACGGAGGTAGGACTGAAGCTTTCTTT.